The TCR beta chain under discussion was sequenced for a study of T cell clonality in common variable immunodeficiency. General study findings and limits: Repertoire-complication correlations in CVID were limited by patient heterogeneity.

Assay: immunoSEQ multiplex PCR; the TCRdb copy retains only in-frame clones and omits some. The sample was found to contain 39,000 or so clones, and every one recurs. Many counts were recorded for this clone. Its antigen is still unknown. Donors gave about 5 to 8 ml heparinized peripheral whole blood. The sequence came from a person aged 18 to 69 in good health. The sequenced material came from peripheral blood mononuclear cells.

CDR3: CASRPRQGANTGELFF. The part of the CDR3 DNA that was read is TGTGCCAGCAGGCCCCGACAGGGGGCGAACACCGGGGAG. The V and J genes are TRBV5-4 and TRBJ2-2, with 9 bases fitting TRBD1. The missing CDR3 end, 3 residues past where the read stops, is filled in from the germline J gene. Per the germline V gene, CDR1 is SGHNT and CDR2 is YYREEE (reference sequence). This CDR3 region has 16 residues. The V and J ends lost 5 bases and 0 bases, in that order; junction bases with no gene match: 5.